This T cell receptor (beta chain) was recorded in a study of T cell repertoires in cytomegalovirus infection. A single record per CDR3 protein comes from TCRdb applying MiXCR to the reads. The data contain fewer than 350,000 distinct CDR3 sequences, about 29% of them seen just once; the ten biggest clones take up roughly 20%. Details on this clonotype: The antigen is unknown.

Trimming took off 4 bases at V and 2 bases at J, with 15 bases between the two ends. The CDR3 runs 17 residues. From germline, CDR1 is MGHRA and CDR2 YSYEKL. The chain joins TRBV4-1 to TRBJ2-6; D possibly corresponds to TRBD1 (5 bases). The receptor comes from a human donor in good health (CMV status not recorded). Some clones in this sample may be carry-over from other donors' samples. The material was cultured PBMCs, obtained from culture after CMV antigen stimulation. In DNA, the CDR3 is TGCGCCAGCAGCCCAACCAGGGCCCAACCTGGGGCCAACGTCCTGACTTTC. It codes for CASSPTRAQPGANVLTF.